This T cell receptor beta chain was captured in a study of blood T cell repertoires in COVID-19. This clone was seen a handful of times. Using immunoSEQ multiplex PCR, the repertoire was profiled, and TCRdb retains in-frame clones only, with some absent. The sample lists 85,000 to 110,000 clones, 84% seen once, with around 12% in the top ten. The CDR3 spans 14 residues. With 3 bases removed from V and 5 bases from J, the gap between germline ends came to 8 bases. Germline V lookup: CDR1 SNHLY, CDR2 FYNNEI. The specimen was peripheral blood. The TCR comes from a human donor in a cohort sampled during active COVID-19. The V and J genes are TRBV2 and TRBJ1-6; a weak D match, TRBD1 (5 bases). The CDR3: CASSDRGDNSPLHF. The CDR3 nucleotides read TGTGCCAGCAGTGATCGGGGGGATAATTCACCCCTCCACTTT.